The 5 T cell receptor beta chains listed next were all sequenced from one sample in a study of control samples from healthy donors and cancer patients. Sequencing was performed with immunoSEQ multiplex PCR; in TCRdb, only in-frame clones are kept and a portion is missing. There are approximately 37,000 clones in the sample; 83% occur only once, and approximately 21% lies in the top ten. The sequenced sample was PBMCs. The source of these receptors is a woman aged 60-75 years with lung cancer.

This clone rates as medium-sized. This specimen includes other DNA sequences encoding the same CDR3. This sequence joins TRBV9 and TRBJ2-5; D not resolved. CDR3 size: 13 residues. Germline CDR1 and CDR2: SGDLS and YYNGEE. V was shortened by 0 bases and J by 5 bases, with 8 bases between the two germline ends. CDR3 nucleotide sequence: TGTGCCAGCAGCGTAGCACAACTGGAGACCCAGTACTTC. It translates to CASSVAQLETQYF.

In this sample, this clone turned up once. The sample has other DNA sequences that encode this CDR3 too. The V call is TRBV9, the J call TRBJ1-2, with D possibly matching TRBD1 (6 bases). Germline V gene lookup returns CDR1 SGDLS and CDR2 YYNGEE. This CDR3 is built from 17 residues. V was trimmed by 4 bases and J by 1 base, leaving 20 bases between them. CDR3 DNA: TGTGCCAGCAGCCCCCCCGGGGGGGCGACTATTAACTATGGCTACACCTTC. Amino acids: CASSPPGGATINYGYTF.

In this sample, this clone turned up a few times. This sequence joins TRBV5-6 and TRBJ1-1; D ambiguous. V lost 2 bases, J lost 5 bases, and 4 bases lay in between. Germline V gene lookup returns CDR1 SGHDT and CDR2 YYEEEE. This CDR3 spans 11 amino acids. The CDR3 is CASSFNTEAFF. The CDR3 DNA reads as TGTGCCAGCAGCTTCAATACTGAAGCTTTCTTT.

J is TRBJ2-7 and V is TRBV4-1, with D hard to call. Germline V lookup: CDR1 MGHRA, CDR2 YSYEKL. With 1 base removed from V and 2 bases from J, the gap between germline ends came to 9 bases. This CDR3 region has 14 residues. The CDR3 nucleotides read TGCGCCAGCAGCCAAGGTCGAGCCGCCTACGAGCAGTACTTC. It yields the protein CASSQGRAAYEQYF.

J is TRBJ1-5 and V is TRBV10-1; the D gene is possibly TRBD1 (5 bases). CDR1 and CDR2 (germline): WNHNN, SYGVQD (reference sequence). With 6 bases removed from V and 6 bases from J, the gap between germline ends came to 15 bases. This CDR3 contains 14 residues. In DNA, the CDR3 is TGCGCCAGCAGCGCCTCGGGGGGAGGTCAGCCCCAGCATTTT. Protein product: CASSASGGGQPQHF.